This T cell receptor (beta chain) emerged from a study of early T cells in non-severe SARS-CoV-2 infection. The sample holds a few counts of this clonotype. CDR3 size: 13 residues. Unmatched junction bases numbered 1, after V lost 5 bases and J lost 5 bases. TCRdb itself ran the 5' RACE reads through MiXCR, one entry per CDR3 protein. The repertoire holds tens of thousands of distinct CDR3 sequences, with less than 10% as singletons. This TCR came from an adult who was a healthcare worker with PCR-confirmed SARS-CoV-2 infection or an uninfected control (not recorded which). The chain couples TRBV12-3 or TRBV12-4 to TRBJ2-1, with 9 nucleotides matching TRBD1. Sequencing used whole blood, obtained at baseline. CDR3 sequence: CASSRTGDNEQFF. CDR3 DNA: TGTGCCAGCAGTCGGACAGGGGACAATGAGCAGTTCTTC.